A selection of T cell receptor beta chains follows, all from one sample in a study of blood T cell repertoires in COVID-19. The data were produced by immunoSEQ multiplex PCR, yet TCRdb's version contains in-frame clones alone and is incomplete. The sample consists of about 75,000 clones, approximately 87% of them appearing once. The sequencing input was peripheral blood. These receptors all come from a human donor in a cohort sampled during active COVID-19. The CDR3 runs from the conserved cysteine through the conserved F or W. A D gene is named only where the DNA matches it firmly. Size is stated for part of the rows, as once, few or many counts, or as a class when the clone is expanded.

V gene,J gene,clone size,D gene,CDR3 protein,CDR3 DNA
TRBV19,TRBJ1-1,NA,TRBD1,CASSRGQENTEAFF,TGTGCCAGTAGCAGGGGACAGGAGAACACTGAAGCTTTCTTT
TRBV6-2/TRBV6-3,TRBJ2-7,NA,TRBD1,CASSELGTGDSYEQYF,TGTGCCAGCAGCGAGCTTGGGACAGGCGACTCCTACGAGCAGTACTTC
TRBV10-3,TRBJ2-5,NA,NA,CAVRQAVQETQYF,TGTGCCGTACGACAGGCCGTCCAAGAGACCCAGTACTTC
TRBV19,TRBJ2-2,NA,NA,CASSNIARGITGELFF,TGTGCCAGTAGTAACATAGCCAGGGGTATTACCGGGGAGCTGTTTTTT
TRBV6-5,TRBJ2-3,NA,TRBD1,CASKTGASTDTQYF,TGTGCCAGTAAGACAGGGGCCAGCACAGATACGCAGTATTTT
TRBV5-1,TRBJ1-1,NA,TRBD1,CASSTTGGTEAFF,TGCGCCAGCAGCACCACAGGGGGGACTGAAGCTTTCTTT
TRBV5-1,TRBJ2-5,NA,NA,CASSLTREETQYF,TGCGCCAGCAGCCTAACTAGGGAAGAGACCCAGTACTTC
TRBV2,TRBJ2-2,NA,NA,CASSETYDRLTGELFF,TGTGCCAGCAGTGAAACCTACGACAGGCTCACCGGGGAGCTGTTTTTT
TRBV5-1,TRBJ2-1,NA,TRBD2,CASGTSWASYNEQFF,TGCGCCAGCGGGACTAGCTGGGCCTCCTACAATGAGCAGTTCTTC
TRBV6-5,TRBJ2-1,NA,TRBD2,CASSYSSSGRANEQFF,TGTGCCAGCAGTTACTCGTCTAGCGGGAGGGCCAATGAGCAGTTCTTC
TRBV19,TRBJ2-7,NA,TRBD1,CASSMGGQGYEQYF,TGTGCCAGTAGTATGGGGGGACAGGGCTACGAGCAGTACTTC
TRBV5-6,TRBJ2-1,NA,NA,CASSLGTTVEQFF,TGTGCCAGCAGCTTGGGTACAACCGTTGAGCAGTTCTTC
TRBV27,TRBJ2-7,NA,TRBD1,CAWTGGIYEQYF,TGTGCCTGGACAGGGGGCATCTACGAGCAGTACTTC
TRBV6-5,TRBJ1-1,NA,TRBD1,CASSQWTGMAFF,TGTGCCAGCAGTCAATGGACAGGTATGGCTTTCTTT
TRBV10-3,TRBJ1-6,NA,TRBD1,CAISESTGNNSPLHF,TGTGCCATCAGTGAGTCGACAGGGAATAATTCACCCCTCCACTTT
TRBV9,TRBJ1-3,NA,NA,CASSVDAGRSGNTIYF,TGTGCCAGCAGCGTAGATGCAGGCCGCTCTGGAAACACCATATATTTT
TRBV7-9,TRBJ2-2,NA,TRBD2,CASSLTVGGSTGELFF,TGTGCCAGCAGCTTAACGGTGGGAGGGAGCACCGGGGAGCTGTTTTTT
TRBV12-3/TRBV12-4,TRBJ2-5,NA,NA,CASRRTQGTQYF,TGTGCCAGCAGGAGGACGCAGGGGACCCAGTACTTC
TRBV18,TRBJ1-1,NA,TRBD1,CASSPGTEAYTEAFF,TGTGCCAGCTCACCTGGGACAGAGGCCTACACTGAAGCTTTCTTT
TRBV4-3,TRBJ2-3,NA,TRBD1,CASSHTGGDPTDTQYF,TGCGCCAGCAGCCACACAGGGGGCGATCCCACAGATACGCAGTATTTT
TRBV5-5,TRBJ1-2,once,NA,CASSPEGQPARGYTF,TGTGCCAGCAGCCCCGAGGGCCAACCCGCGAGGGGCTACACCTTC
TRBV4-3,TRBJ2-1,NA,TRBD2,CASSRNSGGVPVNEQFF,TGCGCCAGCAGCCGGAACAGCGGGGGGGTGCCCGTCAATGAGCAGTTCTTC
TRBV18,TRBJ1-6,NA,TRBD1,CASTTGYSPLHF,TGTGCCAGCACGACAGGGTATTCACCCCTCCACTTT
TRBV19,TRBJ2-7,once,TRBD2,CASSIRLAGISEDEQYF,TGTGCCAGTAGTATCAGGCTAGCGGGAATTTCCGAGGACGAGCAGTACTTC
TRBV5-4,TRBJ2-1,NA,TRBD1,CASSFSDRGYNEQFF,TGTGCCAGCAGCTTTTCGGACAGGGGATACAATGAGCAGTTCTTC
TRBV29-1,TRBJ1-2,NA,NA,CSVEAENYGYTF,TGCAGCGTTGAAGCAGAAAACTATGGCTACACCTTC